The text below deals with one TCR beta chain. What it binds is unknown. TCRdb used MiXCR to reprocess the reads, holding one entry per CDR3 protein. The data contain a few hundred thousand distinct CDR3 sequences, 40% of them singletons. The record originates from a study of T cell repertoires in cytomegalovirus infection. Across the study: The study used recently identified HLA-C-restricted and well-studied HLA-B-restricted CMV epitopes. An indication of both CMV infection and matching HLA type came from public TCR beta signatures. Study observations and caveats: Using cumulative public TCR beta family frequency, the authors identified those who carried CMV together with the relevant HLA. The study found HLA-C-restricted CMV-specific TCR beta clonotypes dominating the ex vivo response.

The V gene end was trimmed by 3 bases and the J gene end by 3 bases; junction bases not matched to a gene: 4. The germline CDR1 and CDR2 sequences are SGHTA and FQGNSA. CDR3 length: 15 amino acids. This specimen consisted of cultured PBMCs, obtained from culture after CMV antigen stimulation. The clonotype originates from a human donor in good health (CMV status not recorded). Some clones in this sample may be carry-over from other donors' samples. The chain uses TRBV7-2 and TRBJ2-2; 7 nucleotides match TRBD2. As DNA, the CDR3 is TGTGCCAGCAGCTTTTCTAGCGGACACACCGGGGAGCTGTTTTTT. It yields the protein CASSFSSGHTGELFF.